This TCR beta chain was observed in a study of beta chain features in type 1 diabetes (dated by TCRdb to between 2017 and 2018). At the level of the whole study: No differences in mean age, gender distribution, total cell number or subset yield were found between patients and healthy donors. A total of roughly 110 million sorted cells were examined across all samples, and the number of cells per subset was strongly correlated with RNA yield. The study compared TCRB repertoires of sorted circulating CD4+ T cell subsets between recently diagnosed type 1 diabetes patients and matched healthy donors. Regulatory and stem cell-like memory subsets were isolated from only 8 patients and about 8 healthy donors, whereas naive and central memory subsets came from all 30 or so donors. The paper's findings and limits, for the study overall: HLA sub-analyses involved small numbers of individuals, so any influence of HLA type on TCRB rearrangement remained unresolved. Shorter templates might have been favored by PCR, but patient and control samples were amplified and corrected together, so both groups would have been affected equally by any skew. Patients with type 1 diabetes made fewer insertions and deleted more nucleotides at VDJ recombination sites, implying thymic rearrangement abnormalities. Type 1 diabetes patients showed a moderate but significant shortening of TCRB CDR3 length in all four CD4+ subsets. Sequencing cDNA rather than genomic DNA could over-represent highly expressing activated cells, although activation and CD3 levels did not differ between groups. Naive, central memory and regulatory TCRB repertoires appeared to be more similar among patients than among healthy donors.

This clone was seen only a few times. This clone's antigen is unknown. No base quality values were provided; no much bigger clone lies one nucleotide off. The High Capacity cDNA Reverse Transcription Kit was used to reverse transcribe all of the isolated RNA, meaning that expressed TCRB transcripts were what got sequenced. Deep immunoSEQ sequencing was applied to naive, central memory and regulatory T cell samples, giving an average of about 3.6 million total reads per sample. After sorted cells were lysed in RLT buffer, RNA was extracted with DNase-treated RNeasy Micro or Mini kits, with the choice depending on cell number. Each cell subset was processed separately to prevent cross-contamination, with patient and healthy donor samples processed together. The immunoSEQ multiplex PCR was used to amplify TCRB sequences from cDNA, generating 87-bp fragments that spanned the CDR3 region. Sequencing of the amplicons was done on the Illumina HiSeq platform. The authors' pipeline ran thus. Synthetic template baselines were used to correct PCR bias computationally, reads within Hamming distance 2 were collapsed, and singletons that could not be merged were discarded. Reads were aligned to IMGT to assign V, D and J genes, CDR3 length, and insertions or deletions at six rearrangement sites. Within each subset, clonotype counts were normalized to sorted cell number, and only after that were true diversity and Gini coefficients computed with the tcR R package. The overlap coefficient, calculated on TCRB nucleotide sequences, was used to quantify repertoire sharing. The table was pulled from immuneACCESS by TCRdb, which kept in-frame rearrangements only. Such tables lose some clones; where checked, under half of the loss comes from unresolved V genes, and the rest has no known cause. V and J calls and clone size are given by that table; D and trimming were obtained from the DNA. Present in this sample are about 160,000 clones, 8% to 9.5% of which were seen just once. The ten top clones hold around 0.5% of the sample.

The germline V gene encodes CDR1 LGHNA and CDR2 YSLEER. The CDR3 runs 16 amino acids, cysteine and phenylalanine included. Solely the CDR3 DNA is kept, with 48 bases framed from the first base. V lost 1 base and J lost 1 base, and the count of bases not matched to a germline gene is 4. Each donor gave one peripheral blood draw, approximately 110 mL on average, collected into heparinised tubes. Naive, central memory, regulatory and stem cell-like memory CD4+ T cells were sorted on a BD FACSAria II using a panel including CD45RO, CCR7, CD25, CD127, CD95 and CD27. All sorted populations exceeded 98% purity. Right away, PBMCs were isolated by Lymphoprep density gradient centrifugation and were stained directly, with no culture step. To minimize batch effects, samples were stained and sorted in pairs, one healthy donor with one patient per experiment.

The clonotype originates from a young woman with type 1 diabetes. Recombination linked TRBV4-3 to TRBJ2-7; TRBD1 lines up with 10 middle nucleotides. The sequenced sample consisted of central memory CD4+ T cells from blood. The DNA sequence is given as TGCGCCAGCAGCCAAGCGCGGACAGGGGGTTCCTACGAGCAGTACTTC. This gives the protein CASSQARTGGSYEQYF.